This T cell receptor (beta chain) was captured by sequencing in a study of T cells in Graves' hyperthyroidism and ophthalmopathy. Exclusions: uncontrolled infection, other autoimmune disease, pregnancy, lactation. Diagnosis relied on clinical symptoms, serum thyroxine and TRAb, thyroid ultrasound and orbital computed tomography. About this clonotype itself: The target antigen is unknown.

RNA transcripts yielded amplified TCR beta CDR3 regions. The primer set for the first-round RT-PCR of the TCR CDR3 was HTBI. TCRdb used MiXCR to reprocess the multiplex PCR reads, holding one entry per CDR3 protein. The sample has roughly 500,000 distinct CDR3 sequences, about 46% seen once. Study-level findings and limits: Stable hyperthyroidism and ophthalmopathy were separated using 13 V-J signatures. Among clonotypes expanded in thyroid above 0.001, most were also found in blood.

The CDR3 loop spans 15 amino acids. V was cut by 5 bases and J by 0 bases, with 13 bases left in between. In germline, CDR1 is SGHVS, CDR2 FQNEAQ. This TCR derives from an adult woman with Graves' disease, either hyperthyroidism or ophthalmopathy (not recorded which). The chain joins TRBV7-8 to TRBJ1-1; D is ambiguous. The sequencing input was peripheral blood or thyroid tissue (not recorded which). The CDR3 reads CASSPKTMMNTEAFF. The CDR3 DNA reads TGTGCCAGCAGCCCTAAGACAATGATGAACACTGAAGCTTTCTTT.